These 21 T cell receptor beta chains share one sample of origin, sequenced in a study of cytomegalovirus exposure and HLA in healthy donors. TCRdb's table, derived via immunoSEQ multiplex PCR, lists solely in-frame clones and lacks some. The sample has 150,000 to 180,000 clones; around 83% are singletons. Sequenced: PBMCs. The receptors were gathered from a human donor in good health.

V is TRBV5-1 and J is TRBJ1-1; 9 nucleotides match TRBD1. The germline V gene has CDR1 SGHRS and CDR2 YFSETQ. The V gene end was trimmed by 1 base and the J gene end by 1 base; junction bases not matched to a gene: 8. This CDR3 is 17 amino acids long. The CDR3: CASSLLPGTGTNTEAFF. The CDR3 region has the DNA TGCGCCAGCAGCTTGCTTCCCGGGACAGGGACGAACACTGAAGCTTTCTTT.

This clone was picked up a small number of times. The rearrangement uses TRBV2 and TRBJ1-2; D is possibly TRBD1 (5 bases). This CDR3 has 13 residues. V lost 9 bases, J lost 2 bases, and 13 bases lay in between. In germline, CDR1 is SNHLY, CDR2 FYNNEI. Written as DNA, the CDR3 is TGTGCCAGTCACAGGACCGCCAACTATGGCTACACCTTC. Its protein product is CASHRTANYGYTF.

This chain links TRBV19 with TRBJ2-7; 10 positions agree with TRBD1. There are 16 residues in the CDR3. Germline CDR1 reads LNHDA; CDR2 reads SQIVND (reference sequence). The V gene end was trimmed by 3 bases and the J gene end by 1 base; junction bases not matched to a gene: 6. This CDR3 is CASSIALGQGSYEQYF. In DNA form, the CDR3 reads TGTGCCAGTAGTATTGCCCTGGGACAGGGGTCCTACGAGCAGTACTTC. Looking up the rest from reference TRBV19 and TRBJ2-7 gives the full variable domain: DGGITQSPKYLFRKEGQNVTLSCEQNLNHDAMYWYRQDPGQGLRLIYYSQIVNDFQKGDIAEGYSVSREKKESFPLTVTSAQKNPTAFYLCASSIALGQGSYEQYFGPGTRLTVT.

This clone showed up just once. The V and J genes are TRBV4-3 and TRBJ1-2; 10 bases are shared with TRBD1. Germline loops: CDR1 LGHNA, CDR2 YSLEER. The CDR3 is 13 amino acids. Trimming cost V 5 bases and J 7 bases; bases outside gene matches: 4. CDR3 loop: CASSGQGGSGYTF. CDR3 coding DNA: TGCGCCAGCAGCGGACAGGGGGGGTCTGGCTACACCTTC.

CDR3 DNA sequence: TGCGCCAGCAGCCCAGTCCATGGCGGGAGAACAGATACGCAGTATTTT. Amino acids: CASSPVHGGRTDTQYF. The gene calls are TRBV10-2 and TRBJ2-3, with 7 positions matching TRBD2. The CDR3 has 16 amino acids. Germline lookup yields CDR1 WSHSY and CDR2 SAAADI. After removal of 6 bases from V and 3 bases from J, the junction contained 12 bases not matched to a gene.

The chain joins TRBV7-2 to TRBJ2-5; 8 nucleotides align to TRBD2. Germline-derived CDR1 and CDR2 are SGHTA and FQGNSA. V lost 5 bases, J lost 2 bases, and 4 bases stayed unmatched. The CDR3 has 14 amino acids. The CDR3 DNA follows: TGTGCCAGCAGCCCAAGCGGGGGTCAAGAGACCCAGTACTTC. Residues: CASSPSGGQETQYF.

The chain carries TRBV7-9 and TRBJ1-2; 7 bases are shared with TRBD1. This CDR3 region has 14 residues. Unmatched junction bases numbered 5, after V lost 2 bases and J lost 5 bases. Germline V lookup: CDR1 SEHNR, CDR2 FQNEAQ (reference sequence). Written as DNA, the CDR3 is TGTGCCAGCAGCTTACCGACAGGGAGGTATGGCTACACCTTC. Amino acid sequence: CASSLPTGRYGYTF.

This clone has a handful of counts. The chain employs TRBV7-3 and TRBJ2-3, with D tentatively TRBD2 (5 bases). This CDR3 has 15 residues. The V gene's germline CDR1 is SGHTA and CDR2 FQGTGA. V was shortened by 2 bases and J by 0 bases, with 9 bases between the two germline ends. The CDR3 loop is CASSLQRQSTDTQYF. DNA for the CDR3: TGTGCCAGCAGCTTACAGCGGCAGAGCACAGATACGCAGTATTTT.

The chain employs TRBV2 and TRBJ2-1, with D unclear. Germline V lookup: CDR1 SNHLY, CDR2 FYNNEI. Between the trimmed V and J ends, which lost 4 bases and 10 bases, there was a span of 8 bases. This CDR3 region has 11 residues. The CDR3 DNA reads as TGTGCCAGCAGTGTTGGCGGAGAGCAGTTCTTC. Translating it yields CASSVGGEQFF.

This clone was observed a single time. V is TRBV27 and J is TRBJ2-1; no firm D call. The V and J ends lost 4 bases and 3 bases respectively, with 4 bases between them. Germline CDR1 MNHEY, CDR2 SMNVEV (reference sequence). The CDR3 runs 12 residues. CDR3 sequence (DNA): TGTGCCAGCAGTTCTTTCTACAATGAGCAGTTCTTC. Its protein product is CASSSFYNEQFF.

The genes are TRBV11-2 and TRBJ2-1, with TRBD2 matching over 8 bases. J gave up 9 bases and V 4 bases, and 17 bases lay outside the gene matches. This CDR3 is built from 17 residues. In germline, CDR1 is SGHAT, CDR2 FQNNGV. The CDR3 region is CASSSPRGTGGPGEQFF. In DNA, the CDR3 is TGTGCCAGCAGCTCACCTCGCGGGACGGGGGGGCCCGGTGAGCAGTTCTTC.

This clone has just a few counts. This rearrangement joins TRBV6-5 to TRBJ1-6; D gene unclear. Germline values: CDR1 MNHEY, CDR2 SVGAGI. Trimming stripped 3 bases from V and 0 bases from J, with 3 bases between. There are 14 residues in the CDR3. The CDR3 reads CASSYSSYNSPLHF. Here the CDR3 DNA reads TGTGCCAGCAGTTATAGCTCCTATAATTCACCCCTCCACTTT.

The genes are TRBV29-1 and TRBJ2-5, with TRBD1 identical over 9 bases. Germline V gives CDR1 SQVTM, CDR2 ANQGSEA. The CDR3 runs 17 residues. Trimming at V came to 6 bases and at J to 5 bases, leaving 19 bases not matched to a gene. This CDR3 is CSVLFRDRVQVGETQYF. The CDR3 DNA sequence: TGCAGCGTCCTTTTCCGGGACAGGGTACAAGTCGGGGAGACCCAGTACTTC.

V and J are TRBV18 and TRBJ2-7; D is ambiguous. This CDR3 spans 12 amino acids. Germline CDR1 is KGHSH and CDR2 is LQKENI. Between the trimmed V and J ends, which lost 2 bases and 4 bases, there was a span of 6 bases. The CDR3 nucleotides are TGTGCCAGCTCACCAGACACATACGAGCAGTACTTC. It is translated as CASSPDTYEQYF.

The chain employs TRBV4-1 and TRBJ1-2, with D possibly being TRBD1 (6 bases). Trimming took 4 bases from V and 5 from J, leaving 17 bases between them. The CDR3 runs 15 residues. Germline assignment: CDR1 MGHRA and CDR2 YSYEKL. The CDR3 region has the DNA TGCGCCAGCAGCCCCACGGACAGCGAGACTTATGGCTACACCTTC. Protein: CASSPTDSETYGYTF.

The CDR3, as DNA: TGTGCCAGCAGTCCCTCAGGGGCGGCCACAGATACGCAGTATTTT. It encodes CASSPSGAATDTQYF. The V gene is TRBV6-5, the J gene TRBJ2-3; possibly TRBD1 for D (6 bases). V lost 5 bases, J lost 2 bases, and 14 bases lay in between. The CDR3 sequence is 15 residues long. From germline, CDR1 is MNHEY and CDR2 SVGAGI.

V usage is TRBV2 and J usage is TRBJ1-2, with 7 nucleotides matching TRBD1. Germline values: CDR1 SNHLY, CDR2 FYNNEI. CDR3 size: 11 residues. J was trimmed by 8 bases and V by 10 bases; bases with no gene match: 7. The CDR3 loop reads CATAGQAGYTF. Written as DNA, the CDR3 is TGTGCCACCGCCGGACAGGCCGGCTACACCTTC.

The gene calls are TRBV5-6 and TRBJ2-3; 12 positions match TRBD2. With V trimmed by 0 bases and J by 6 bases, 8 bases remained unmatched. The CDR3 has 17 amino acids. Germline assignment: CDR1 SGHDT and CDR2 YYEEEE. CDR3 amino acids: CASSLASSGGAGDTQYF. The CDR3 region has the DNA TGTGCCAGCAGCTTGGCTTCTAGCGGGGGGGCCGGGGATACGCAGTATTTT.

V and J are TRBV11-1 and TRBJ1-1; TRBD1 matches at 7 bases. Germline V gene data show CDR1 as SGHAT and CDR2 as FQDESV (reference sequence). This CDR3 region has 14 residues. The V gene end was trimmed by 2 bases and the J gene end by 1 base; junction bases not matched to a gene: 1. The CDR3 loop is CASSLRDRNTEAFF. The CDR3, as DNA: TGTGCCAGCAGCTTAAGGGACAGGAACACTGAAGCTTTCTTT.

V is TRBV7-3 and J is TRBJ2-1; TRBD2 agrees at 7 bases. Trimming at V came to 4 bases and at J to 4 bases, leaving 10 bases not matched to a gene. Germline-derived CDR1 and CDR2 are SGHTA and FQGTGA. This CDR3 spans 16 amino acids. CDR3 bases: TGTGCCAGCAGCTCCCAGAAACTAGCGCCGTACAATGAGCAGTTCTTC. It translates to CASSSQKLAPYNEQFF.

The chain employs TRBV27 and TRBJ1-2, with D perhaps matching TRBD1 (6 bases). V dropped 5 bases and J dropped 3 bases, with 10 bases sitting between them. Looked up from germline, CDR1 is MNHEY and CDR2 is SMNVEV (reference sequence). The CDR3 loop spans 13 amino acids. The CDR3 DNA is TGTGCCAGCAGTCCTACAGGGTACTATGGCTACACCTTC. Amino acids: CASSPTGYYGYTF.